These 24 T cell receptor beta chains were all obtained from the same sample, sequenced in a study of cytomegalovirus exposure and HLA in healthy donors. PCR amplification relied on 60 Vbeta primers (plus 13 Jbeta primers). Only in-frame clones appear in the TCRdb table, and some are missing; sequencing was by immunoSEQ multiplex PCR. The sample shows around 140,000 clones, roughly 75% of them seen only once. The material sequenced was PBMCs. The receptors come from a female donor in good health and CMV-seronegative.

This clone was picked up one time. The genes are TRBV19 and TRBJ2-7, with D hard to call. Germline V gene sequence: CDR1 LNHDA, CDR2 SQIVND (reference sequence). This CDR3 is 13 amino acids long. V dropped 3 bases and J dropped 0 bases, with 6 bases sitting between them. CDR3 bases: TGTGCCAGTAGTATTGGCAACTCCTACGAGCAGTACTTC. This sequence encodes CASSIGNSYEQYF.

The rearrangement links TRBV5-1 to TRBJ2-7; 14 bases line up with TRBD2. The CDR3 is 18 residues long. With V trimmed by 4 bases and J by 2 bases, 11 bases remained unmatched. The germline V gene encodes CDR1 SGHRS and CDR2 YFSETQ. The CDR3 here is CASSPGLAGAHFAYEQYF. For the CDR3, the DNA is TGCGCCAGCAGCCCGGGACTAGCGGGAGCCCACTTCGCCTACGAGCAGTACTTC.

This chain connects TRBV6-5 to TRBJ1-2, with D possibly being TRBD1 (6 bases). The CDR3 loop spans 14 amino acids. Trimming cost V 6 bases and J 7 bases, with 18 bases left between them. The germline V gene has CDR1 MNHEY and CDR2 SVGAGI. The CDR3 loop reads CASSKPTGSGGYTF. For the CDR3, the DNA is TGTGCCAGCAGCAAACCGACAGGATCGGGTGGCTACACCTTC.

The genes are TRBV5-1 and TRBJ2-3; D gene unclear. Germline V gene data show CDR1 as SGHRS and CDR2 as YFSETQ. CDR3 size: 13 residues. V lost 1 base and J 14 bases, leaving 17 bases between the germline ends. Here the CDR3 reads CASSLSPSMFGYF. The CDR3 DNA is TGCGCCAGCAGCTTGAGCCCCTCGATGTTTGGGTATTTT.

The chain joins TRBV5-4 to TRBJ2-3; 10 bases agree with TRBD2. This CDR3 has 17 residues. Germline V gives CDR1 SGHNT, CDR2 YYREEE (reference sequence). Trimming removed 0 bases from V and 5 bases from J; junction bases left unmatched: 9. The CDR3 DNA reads TGTGCCAGCAGCTTGGGATCGAGCGGGAGGGCCAGAGATACGCAGTATTTT. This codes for CASSLGSSGRARDTQYF.

The DNA for the CDR3 is TGTGCCAGCAAGGTGGCAGGGGTAACTGAAGCTTTCTTT. Its translation is CASKVAGVTEAFF. V gene TRBV28 combines with J gene TRBJ1-1; weak D call: TRBD1 (6 bases). CDR3 size: 13 residues. The germline V gene encodes CDR1 MDHEN and CDR2 SYDVKM. Between the trimmed V and J ends, which lost 7 bases and 5 bases, there was a span of 14 bases.

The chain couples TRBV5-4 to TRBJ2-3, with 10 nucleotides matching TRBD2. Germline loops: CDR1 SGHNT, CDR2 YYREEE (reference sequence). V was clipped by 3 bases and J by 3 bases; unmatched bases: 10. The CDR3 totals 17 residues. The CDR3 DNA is TGTGCCAGCAGCTCCCCGCGAGCGGGGGGGCAAACAGATACGCAGTATTTT. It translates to CASSSPRAGGQTDTQYF.

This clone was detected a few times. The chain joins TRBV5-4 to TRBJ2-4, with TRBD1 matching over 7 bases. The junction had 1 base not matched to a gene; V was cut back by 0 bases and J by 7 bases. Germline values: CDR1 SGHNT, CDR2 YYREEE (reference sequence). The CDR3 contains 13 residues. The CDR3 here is CASSLAQGNIQYF. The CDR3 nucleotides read TGTGCCAGCAGCTTGGCACAGGGGAACATTCAGTACTTC.

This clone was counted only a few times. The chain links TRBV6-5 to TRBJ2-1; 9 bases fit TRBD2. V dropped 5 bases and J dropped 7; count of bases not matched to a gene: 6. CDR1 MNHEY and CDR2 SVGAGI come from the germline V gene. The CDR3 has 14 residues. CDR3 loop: CASSANLAGNEQFF. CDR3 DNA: TGTGCCAGCAGTGCTAATCTAGCGGGGAATGAGCAGTTCTTC.

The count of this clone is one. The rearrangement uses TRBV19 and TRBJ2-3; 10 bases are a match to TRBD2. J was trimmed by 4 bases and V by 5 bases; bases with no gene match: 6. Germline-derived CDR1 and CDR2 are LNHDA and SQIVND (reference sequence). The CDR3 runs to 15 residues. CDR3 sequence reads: CASSFEAGGPDTQYF. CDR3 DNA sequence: TGTGCCAGTAGTTTCGAAGCGGGGGGGCCAGATACGCAGTATTTT. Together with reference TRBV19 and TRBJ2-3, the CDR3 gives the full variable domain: DGGITQSPKYLFRKEGQNVTLSCEQNLNHDAMYWYRQDPGQGLRLIYYSQIVNDFQKGDIAEGYSVSREKKESFPLTVTSAQKNPTAFYLCASSFEAGGPDTQYFGPGTRLTVL.

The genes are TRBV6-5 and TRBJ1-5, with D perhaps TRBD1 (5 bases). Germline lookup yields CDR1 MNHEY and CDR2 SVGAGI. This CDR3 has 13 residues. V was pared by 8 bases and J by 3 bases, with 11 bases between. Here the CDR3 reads CASGAGLNQPQHF. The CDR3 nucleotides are TGTGCCAGCGGGGCCGGTCTCAATCAGCCCCAGCATTTT.

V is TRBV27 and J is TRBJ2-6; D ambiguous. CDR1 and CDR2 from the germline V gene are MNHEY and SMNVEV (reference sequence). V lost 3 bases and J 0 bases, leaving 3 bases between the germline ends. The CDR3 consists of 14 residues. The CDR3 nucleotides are TGTGCCAGCAGTTTTAGCTCTGGGGCCAACGTCCTGACTTTC. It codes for CASSFSSGANVLTF.

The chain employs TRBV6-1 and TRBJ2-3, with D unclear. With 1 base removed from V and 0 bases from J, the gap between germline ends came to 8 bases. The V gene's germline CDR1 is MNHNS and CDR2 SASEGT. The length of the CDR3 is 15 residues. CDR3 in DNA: TGTGCCAGCAGTGAAGGACTGATAAGCACAGATACGCAGTATTTT. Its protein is CASSEGLISTDTQYF.

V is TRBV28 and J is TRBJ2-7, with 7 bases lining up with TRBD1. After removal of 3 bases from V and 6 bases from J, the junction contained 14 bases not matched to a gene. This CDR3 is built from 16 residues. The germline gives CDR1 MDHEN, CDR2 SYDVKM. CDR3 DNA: TGTGCCAGCAGTTTCGTTAAGGGGGCAGGGTTAGGCGAGCAGTACTTC. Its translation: CASSFVKGAGLGEQYF.

The CDR3, as DNA: TGTGCCAGCAGCTTAGGCGGGAGAATCTATGGCTACACCTTC. Its translation is CASSLGGRIYGYTF. The J gene is TRBJ1-2, the V gene TRBV13; D unresolved. This CDR3 contains 14 residues. Trimming pared 0 bases from V and 4 bases from J, leaving 9 bases between. Germline CDR1 and CDR2: PRHDT and FYEKMQ (reference sequence).

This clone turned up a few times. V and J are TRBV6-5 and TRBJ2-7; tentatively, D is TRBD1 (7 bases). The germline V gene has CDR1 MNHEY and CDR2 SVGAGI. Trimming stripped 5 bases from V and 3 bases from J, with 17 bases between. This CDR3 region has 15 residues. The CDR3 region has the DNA TGTGCCAGCAGTCGGGGGACAGCGACAAACTACGAGCAGTACTTC. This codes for CASSRGTATNYEQYF.

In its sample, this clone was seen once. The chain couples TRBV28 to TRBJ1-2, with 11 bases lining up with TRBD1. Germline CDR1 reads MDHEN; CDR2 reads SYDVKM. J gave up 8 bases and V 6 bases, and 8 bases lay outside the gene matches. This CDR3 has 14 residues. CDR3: CASSSLDRGRGYTF. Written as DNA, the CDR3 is TGTGCCAGCAGCTCCCTGGACAGGGGGCGAGGCTACACCTTC.

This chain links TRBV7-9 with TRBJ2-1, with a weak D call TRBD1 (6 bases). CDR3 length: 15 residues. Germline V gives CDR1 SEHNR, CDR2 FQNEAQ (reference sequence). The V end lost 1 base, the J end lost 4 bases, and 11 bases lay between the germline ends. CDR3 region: CASSLGQEIYNEQFF. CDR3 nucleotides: TGTGCCAGCAGCTTAGGACAGGAGATATACAATGAGCAGTTCTTC.

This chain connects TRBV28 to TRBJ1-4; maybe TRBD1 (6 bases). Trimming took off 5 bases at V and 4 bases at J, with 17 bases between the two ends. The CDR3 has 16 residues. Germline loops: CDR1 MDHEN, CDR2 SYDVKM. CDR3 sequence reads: CASSPRQVGRNEKLFF. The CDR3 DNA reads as TGTGCCAGCAGTCCCCGACAGGTTGGTCGTAATGAAAAACTGTTTTTT.

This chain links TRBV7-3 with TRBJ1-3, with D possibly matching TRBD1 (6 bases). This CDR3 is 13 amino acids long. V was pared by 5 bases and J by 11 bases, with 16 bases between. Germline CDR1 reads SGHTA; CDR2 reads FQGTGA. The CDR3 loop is CASSLHPTGPIYF. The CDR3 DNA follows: TGTGCCAGCAGCCTCCACCCTACAGGGCCCATATATTTT. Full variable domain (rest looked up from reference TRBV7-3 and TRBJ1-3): GAGVSQTPSNKVTEKGKYVELRCDPISGHTALYWYRQSLGQGPEFLIYFQGTGAADDSGLPNDRFFAVRPEGSVSTLKIQRTERGDSAVYLCASSLHPTGPIYFGEGSWLTVV.

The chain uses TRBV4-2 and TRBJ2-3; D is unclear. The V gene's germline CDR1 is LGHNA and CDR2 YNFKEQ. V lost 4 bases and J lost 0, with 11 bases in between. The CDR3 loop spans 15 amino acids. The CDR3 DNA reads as TGTGCCAGCAGCCCCCAGACTTCTAGCACAGATACGCAGTATTTT. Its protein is CASSPQTSSTDTQYF.

The CDR3 nucleotides are TGTGCCAGCAGCCTTATTTCGGAGCGATCCCTGCTCTCTGGAAACACCATATATTTT. Translation gives CASSLISERSLLSGNTIYF. The genes are TRBV4-2 and TRBJ1-3; no clear D. The CDR3 length is 19 residues. The germline CDR1 and CDR2 sequences are LGHNA and YNFKEQ. V lost 4 bases and J lost 0, with 22 bases in between.

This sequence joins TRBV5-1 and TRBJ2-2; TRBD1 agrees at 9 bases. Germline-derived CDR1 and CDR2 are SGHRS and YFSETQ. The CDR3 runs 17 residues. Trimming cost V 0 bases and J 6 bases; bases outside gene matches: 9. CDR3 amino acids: CASSLEGTGRGAGELFF. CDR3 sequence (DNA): TGCGCCAGCAGCTTGGAGGGGACAGGGAGGGGCGCCGGGGAGCTGTTTTTT.

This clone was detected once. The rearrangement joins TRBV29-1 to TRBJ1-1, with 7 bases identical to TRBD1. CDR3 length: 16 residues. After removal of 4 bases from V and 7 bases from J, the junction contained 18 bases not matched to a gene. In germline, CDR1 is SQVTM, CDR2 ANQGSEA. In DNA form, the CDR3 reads TGCAGCGTTGCCCCTTTACAACGACAGGGAAAGAGTGAAGCTTTCTTT. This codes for CSVAPLQRQGKSEAFF.